These T cell receptor beta chains were read from a single sample in a study of T cells in Graves' hyperthyroidism and ophthalmopathy. One entry per CDR3 protein results from TCRdb running MiXCR on the multiplex PCR reads. The sample consists of approximately 870,000 distinct CDR3 sequences, 38% of them appearing once. Input material: blood. These receptors were taken from a man aged 18-30 years with Graves' hyperthyroidism. Both conserved end residues are part of each CDR3. A D gene is named only where the DNA matches it firmly. Clone sizes are given selectively: once, few, many, or a class where the clone is expanded.

v_gene: TRBV25-1
abundance: many
j_gene: TRBJ1-3
d_gene: .
CDR3aa: CASSELGGQTGNTIYF
CDR3nt: TGTGCCAGCAGTGAATTAGGGGGGCAAACTGGAAACACCATATATTTT

v_gene: TRBV29-1
abundance: .
j_gene: TRBJ2-7
d_gene: .
CDR3aa: CSRETGGNLEQYF
CDR3nt: TGCAGCAGAGAGACAGGTGGCAACCTCGAGCAGTACTTC

v_gene: TRBV7-6
abundance: many
j_gene: TRBJ2-5
d_gene: .
CDR3aa: CASSLRPGETQYF
CDR3nt: TGTGCTAGCAGCTTAAGGCCTGGGGAGACCCAGTACTTC

v_gene: TRBV20-1
abundance: many
j_gene: TRBJ1-5
d_gene: .
CDR3aa: CSALTRQFNQPQHF
CDR3nt: TGCAGTGCTCTTACACGACAGTTCAATCAGCCCCAGCATTTT

v_gene: TRBV15
abundance: .
j_gene: TRBJ1-1
d_gene: .
CDR3aa: CAASSLVGQRPDEAFF
CDR3nt: TGTGCCGCCAGCAGCTTGGTGGGGCAGCGACCCGATGAAGCTTTCTTT

v_gene: TRBV5-6
abundance: many
j_gene: TRBJ1-4
d_gene: .
CDR3aa: CASSSIGGEKLFF
CDR3nt: TGTGCCAGCAGCTCCATTGGAGGTGAAAAACTGTTTTTT

v_gene: TRBV7-9
abundance: .
j_gene: TRBJ1-5
d_gene: .
CDR3aa: CASTRGGESQPQHF
CDR3nt: TGTGCCAGCACCAGAGGAGGGGAGAGTCAGCCCCAGCATTTT

v_gene: TRBV9
abundance: .
j_gene: TRBJ2-7
d_gene: .
CDR3aa: CASSQYRDMSSYEQYF
CDR3nt: TGTGCCAGCAGCCAGTATAGGGACATGAGCTCCTACGAGCAGTACTTC

v_gene: TRBV15
abundance: many
j_gene: TRBJ1-4
d_gene: .
CDR3aa: CATSRRQDSREEKLFF
CDR3nt: TGTGCCACCAGCAGACGACAGGACAGCCGTGAAGAAAAACTGTTTTTT

v_gene: TRBV24-1
abundance: many
j_gene: TRBJ1-2
d_gene: .
CDR3aa: CATSDSQGRGYTF
CDR3nt: TGTGCCACCAGTGATTCCCAGGGGCGAGGCTACACCTTC

v_gene: TRBV5-6
abundance: .
j_gene: TRBJ1-3
d_gene: .
CDR3aa: CASSSVDGGNTIYF
CDR3nt: TGTGCCAGCAGCTCGGTGGACGGAGGAAACACCATATATTTT

v_gene: TRBV7-2
abundance: many
j_gene: TRBJ2-2
d_gene: .
CDR3aa: CASSVRNTGELFF
CDR3nt: TGTGCCAGCAGCGTCCGGAACACCGGGGAGCTGTTTTTT

v_gene: TRBV12-3/TRBV12-4
abundance: .
j_gene: TRBJ1-2
d_gene: .
CDR3aa: CASRIRANYGYTF
CDR3nt: TGTGCCAGCAGGATACGGGCTAACTATGGCTACACCTTC

v_gene: TRBV12-3/TRBV12-4
abundance: .
j_gene: TRBJ1-4
d_gene: TRBD1
CDR3aa: CASSTLRSGDSEKLFF
CDR3nt: TGTGCCAGCAGTACTCTCAGGTCCGGGGACAGTGAAAAACTGTTTTTT

v_gene: TRBV7-3
abundance: many
j_gene: TRBJ1-1
d_gene: .
CDR3aa: CASSAGPSNAEAFF
CDR3nt: TGTGCCAGCAGTGCAGGACCGTCGAACGCTGAAGCTTTCTTT

v_gene: TRBV20-1
abundance: .
j_gene: TRBJ2-7
d_gene: TRBD1
CDR3aa: CSARGGQGWSEQYF
CDR3nt: TGCAGTGCTAGAGGGGGACAGGGGTGGTCCGAGCAGTACTTC

v_gene: TRBV24-1
abundance: .
j_gene: TRBJ2-1
d_gene: .
CDR3aa: CATSVGGVREQFF
CDR3nt: TGTGCCACCAGTGTGGGCGGGGTACGTGAGCAGTTCTTC

v_gene: TRBV20-1
abundance: .
j_gene: TRBJ2-3
d_gene: .
CDR3aa: CSARHDTQYF
CDR3nt: TGCAGTGCTAGACATGATACGCAGTATTTT

v_gene: TRBV24-1
abundance: few
j_gene: TRBJ2-2
d_gene: TRBD1
CDR3aa: CATSDSGQGDTGELFF
CDR3nt: TGTGCCACCAGTGATTCCGGACAGGGTGACACCGGGGAGCTGTTTTTT

v_gene: TRBV12-3/TRBV12-4
abundance: .
j_gene: TRBJ2-7
d_gene: .
CDR3aa: CASTSPGVKQYF
CDR3nt: TGTGCCAGCACCTCCCCAGGGGTGAAGCAGTACTTC

v_gene: TRBV5-6
abundance: many
j_gene: TRBJ2-7
d_gene: .
CDR3aa: CASSLTPYEQYF
CDR3nt: TGTGCCAGCAGCTTAACCCCGTACGAGCAGTACTTC

v_gene: TRBV4-1
abundance: .
j_gene: TRBJ2-7
d_gene: .
CDR3aa: CASSQVVDSYEQYF
CDR3nt: TGCGCCAGCAGCCAAGTGGTGGACAGCTACGAGCAGTACTTC

v_gene: TRBV9
abundance: few
j_gene: TRBJ1-3
d_gene: .
CDR3aa: CASSVDWISGNTIYF
CDR3nt: TGTGCCAGCAGCGTAGATTGGATCTCTGGAAACACCATATATTTT